This T cell receptor beta chain appears in the sequencing data of a study of CXCR3-negative and CXCR3-positive naive CD8 T cells. Points from the study as a whole: For CXCR3-positive naive cells, TRB CDR3s were more hydrophobic than those of CXCR3-negative naive cells.

To note about this clonotype: Its cognate antigen is unknown.

UMI-labeled TRB cDNA libraries were prepared by 5' RACE. From its re-call of the 5' RACE reads, TCRdb lists each CDR3 protein once, without DNA. This sample's clone table lists 130,000 to 150,000 distinct CDR3 sequences. CDR1 and CDR2 (germline): LGHNA, YNFKEQ. The CDR3 runs to 15 residues. The receptor's source is a human donor in good health. Some clones in this sample may be carry-over from other donors' samples. V and J are TRBV4-2 and TRBJ1-6. The source material was naive CXCR3+ CD8+ T cells from blood. Subset defined: CD45RO-CCR7+CD27+CD95- naive CD8+ T cells expressing CXCR3 (TNR3+). CDR3 sequence: CASRPIGSYNSPLHF.